A single sample is the source of the 2 T cell receptor beta chains below, sequenced in a study of T cells in women clearing cervical HPV infection. Some clones are missing from TCRdb's copy, which holds only in-frame ones; the method was immunoSEQ multiplex PCR. The sample totals approximately 12,000 clones. What was sequenced was blood buffy coat. The receptors derive from a woman aged 18 to 75 with a cervical HPV16 infection that either progressed to CIN3+ or cleared (not recorded which).

Regarding this clone: The CDR3 extends 3 residues past the end of the read, so its final part is completed from the germline J gene. The chain uses TRBV30 and TRBJ2-2, with no clear D. Looked up from germline, CDR1 is GTSNPN and CDR2 is SVGIG (reference sequence). This CDR3 has 14 amino acids. CDR3 bases read: TGTGCCTGGAAATATGGCGGTGGTAATGAAAAG. Amino acid sequence: CAWKYGGGNEK. The whole CDR3 sequence reads CAWKYGGGNEKLFF.

As for this clone: The read is 3 residues too short to cover the CDR3 end, so that end is filled in from the germline J gene. The chain recombines TRBV4-1 with TRBJ1-2, with a tentative D call TRBD1 (5 bases). Germline V lookup: CDR1 MGHRA, CDR2 YSYEKL. The CDR3 totals 15 residues. V gave up 2 bases and J gave up 5 bases, with 15 bases separating them. The CDR3 protein is CASSQSTASLYGYTF. The CDR3 DNA, read in part, is TGCGCCAGCAGCCAATCGACAGCATCTTTATATGGC.